The clone carrying this TCR beta chain was observed a handful of times. Its antigen is as yet unknown. Template material for amplifying TCR beta CDR3 regions consisted of RNA transcripts. The TCR CDR3 was amplified in a first-round RT-PCR using the HTBI primer set. TCRdb reanalysed the multiplex PCR reads using MiXCR and keeps one entry per CDR3 protein. The table has 450,000 to 500,000 distinct CDR3 sequences, about 20% seen once. These data originate in a study of T cells in Graves' hyperthyroidism and ophthalmopathy. Study-wide points: Ophthalmopathy was distinguished from stable hyperthyroidism by 13 V-J signatures.

V was shortened by 5 bases and J by 5 bases, with 24 bases between the two germline ends. This CDR3 comprises 17 residues. Germline-derived CDR1 and CDR2 are MNHNS and SASEGT. The V gene is TRBV6-1, the J gene TRBJ1-1; tentative D call: TRBD1 (6 bases). The sequence came from a woman in her 70s with Graves' ophthalmopathy. Sequencing was carried out using blood. CDR3 loop: CASSRVAGVRVGTEAFF. CDR3 coding DNA: TGTGCCAGCAGTCGGGTCGCAGGGGTAAGGGTGGGGACTGAAGCTTTCTTT.